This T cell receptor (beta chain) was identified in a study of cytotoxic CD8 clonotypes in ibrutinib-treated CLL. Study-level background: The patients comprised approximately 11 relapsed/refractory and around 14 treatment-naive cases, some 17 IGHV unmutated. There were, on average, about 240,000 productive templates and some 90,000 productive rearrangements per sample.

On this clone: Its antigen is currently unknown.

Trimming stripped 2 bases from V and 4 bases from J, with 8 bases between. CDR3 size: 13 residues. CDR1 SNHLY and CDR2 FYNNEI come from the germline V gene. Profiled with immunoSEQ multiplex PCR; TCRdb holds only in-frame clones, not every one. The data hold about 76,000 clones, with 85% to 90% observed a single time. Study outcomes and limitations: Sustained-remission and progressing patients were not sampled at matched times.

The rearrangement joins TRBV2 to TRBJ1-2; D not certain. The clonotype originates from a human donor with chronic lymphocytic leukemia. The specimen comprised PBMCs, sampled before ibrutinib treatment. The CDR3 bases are TGTGCCAGCAGTGAATTCCTGAGCTATGGCTACACCTTC. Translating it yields CASSEFLSYGYTF. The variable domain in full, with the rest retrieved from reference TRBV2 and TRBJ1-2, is EPEVTQTPSHQVTQMGQEVILRCVPISNHLYFYWYRQILGQKVEFLVSFYNNEISEKSEIFDDQFSVERPDGSNFTLKIRSTKLEDSAMYFCASSEFLSYGYTFGSGTRLTVV.